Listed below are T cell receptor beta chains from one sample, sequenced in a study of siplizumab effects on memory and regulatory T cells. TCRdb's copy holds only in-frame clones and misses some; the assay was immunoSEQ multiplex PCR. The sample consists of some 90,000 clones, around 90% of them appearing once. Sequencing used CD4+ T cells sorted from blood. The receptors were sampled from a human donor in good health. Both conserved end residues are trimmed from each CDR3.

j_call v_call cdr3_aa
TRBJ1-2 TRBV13 ASSSLLAATYGYT
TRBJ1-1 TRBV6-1 ASLGGWVTEAF
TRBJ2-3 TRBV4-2 ATTTGGRDTQY
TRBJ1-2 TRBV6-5 ASSLGGGATNYGYT
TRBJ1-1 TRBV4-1 ASSRGVGVI
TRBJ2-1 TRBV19 ASRRQGASNEQF
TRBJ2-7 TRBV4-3 ASSQDRVGYEQY
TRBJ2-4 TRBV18 ASSPGGRAKNIQY
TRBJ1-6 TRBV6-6 ASRHGTPDNSPLH
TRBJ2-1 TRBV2 ASTQDSLGLAGNEQF
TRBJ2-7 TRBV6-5 ASREDNPAYEQY
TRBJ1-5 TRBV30 AWSRQPGGNQPQH
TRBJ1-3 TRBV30 AWSVSQNSGNTIY
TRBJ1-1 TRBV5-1 ASSLGDFMNTEAF
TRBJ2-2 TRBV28 ASRTFWRGNTGELF
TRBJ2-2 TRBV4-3 ASSQEMGGATGELF
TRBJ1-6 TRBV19 ASSGEQTNSPLH
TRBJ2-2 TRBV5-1 ASSSTGTGGGRNTGELF
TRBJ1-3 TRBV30 AWRDSGPGNTIY
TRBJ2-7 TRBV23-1 TTPGGSYEQY
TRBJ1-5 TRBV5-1 ASSLGGGNQPQH
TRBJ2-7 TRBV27 ASSARPGPYEQY
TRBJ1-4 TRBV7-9 ASSRGNEKLF
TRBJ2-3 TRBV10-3 AISDSPGTSGRLDTQY
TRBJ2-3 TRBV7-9 ASSLGLVGGSLTDTQY
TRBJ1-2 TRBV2 ASSPGQGANYGYT
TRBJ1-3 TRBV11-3 ASSQRTDSGNTIY
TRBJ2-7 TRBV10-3 AISEFRDNPYEQY
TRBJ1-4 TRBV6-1 ASSIDTSTNEKLF
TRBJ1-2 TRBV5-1 ASSSGTGGVGYT
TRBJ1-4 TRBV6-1 ASVRGEVEKLF
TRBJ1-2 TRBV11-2 ASSLVGGQGAGGYT
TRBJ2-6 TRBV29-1 SVVLNSGANVLT
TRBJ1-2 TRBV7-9 ASSFRQGAHGYT
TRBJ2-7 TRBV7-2 ASSLVSQSGEQY
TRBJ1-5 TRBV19 ASSKGQGNQPQH
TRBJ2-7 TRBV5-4 ASSFSGTSGS
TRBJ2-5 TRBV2 ASSRDRGKTETQY
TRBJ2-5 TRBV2 ASSELRSGPETQY
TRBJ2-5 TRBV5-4 ASSRDRGWETQY
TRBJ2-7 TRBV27 ASRRDRRNSYEQY
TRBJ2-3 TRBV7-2 ASSLIGRRITDTQY
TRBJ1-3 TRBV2 ANRQGSGNTIY
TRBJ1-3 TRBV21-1 ASSKDTRTLGNTIY
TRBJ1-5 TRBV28 ASSQGDRGLYQPQH
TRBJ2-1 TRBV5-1 ASSLWRDNEQF
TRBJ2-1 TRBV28 ASTEGRSYNEQF
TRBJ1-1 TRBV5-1 ASSLGGLSEAF
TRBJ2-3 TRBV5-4 ASSRQGLAGADTQY
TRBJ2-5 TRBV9 ASSVAPGKETQY